The entry below describes one TCR beta chain. Antigen specificity is unknown. The germline V and J ends were trimmed by 6 bases and 5 bases, with 16 bases remaining between them. From germline, CDR1 is MDHEN and CDR2 SYDVKM. The CDR3 runs to 15 residues. The data belong to a study of shared clonotypes between healthy human individuals. About the study: Serving as donors were two women and three men, whose ages spanned 18 to 49. General study points: Among the subsets, naive ones generally showed larger estimated richness than memory ones.

The protocol was immunoSEQ multiplex PCR, while the TCRdb copy is restricted to in-frame clones and leaves out a portion. The sample holds over a million clones; around three quarters are singletons and the top ten take more than 0.55%. This TCR derives from a man aged 18 to 29 in good health. Some clones in this sample may be carry-over from other donors' samples. V is TRBV28 and J is TRBJ2-2; tentatively, D is TRBD1 (6 bases). The sequencing input was memory CD4+ T cells from PBMCs. As to subset: CD45RA-negative fraction. CDR3 in amino acids: CASSPDRPGTGELFF. The CDR3 nucleotides are TGTGCCAGCAGCCCGGACAGACCAGGGACCGGGGAGCTGTTTTTT.